This T cell receptor beta chain was recorded in a study of blood T cell repertoires in COVID-19. Overall study context: Samples came from the United States, Italy and Spain, spanning acute and convalescent COVID-19.

Allocation to cohorts depended on clinical history reported by the participants. The germline V gene encodes CDR1 SGHKS and CDR2 YYEKEE (reference sequence). The CDR3 has 14 residues. V was trimmed by 4 bases and J by 14 bases, leaving 19 bases between them. Authors' data handling: Nucleated cell counts were estimated from reference gene primer amplification. Clones were read by immunoSEQ multiplex PCR, and TCRdb kept only the in-frame ones, dropping some. Clone size and V and J calls were adopted from that table, with D and trimming inferred from the DNA. Of some 340,000 clones in the sample, roughly 90% were seen once.

The material sequenced was PBMCs or T cells enriched from blood (not recorded which). V is TRBV5-5 and J is TRBJ1-6; the D is unclear. The TCR sequence derives from a woman in her twenties or thirties who had been exposed to COVID-19. The CDR3 reads CASSDPLRGFTLHF. Here the CDR3 DNA reads TGTGCCAGCAGCGATCCCCTCAGAGGGTTCACCCTCCACTTT.